This T cell receptor (beta chain) was profiled in a study of blood T cell repertoires in COVID-19. Study summary: Both acute and convalescent COVID-19 samples were obtained from the United States, Italy and Spain. T cells, B-cell-depleted T cells, or PBMCs supplied cDNA or gDNA.

The CDR3 covers 16 residues. The V and J ends lost 3 bases and 2 bases, in that order; junction bases with no gene match: 7. Germline V gives CDR1 LGHNT, CDR2 FRNRAP. Method: immunoSEQ multiplex PCR; TCRdb's copy keeps in-frame clones and lacks some. The sample records under 150,000 clones, around 84% being singletons. All enrollees were about 18 to 90 years old and from fewer than 30 US areas. Up to 2 weeks before entering the study, exposed participants had met a COVID-19 case. The clonotype comes from a woman in her fifties or sixties who had been exposed to COVID-19. Sequenced sample: PBMCs or T cells enriched from blood (not recorded which). V is TRBV12-5 and J is TRBJ1-3; 7 bases align to TRBD1. CDR3 sequence reads: CASGLGGQVTGNTIYF. The CDR3 DNA sequence: TGTGCTAGTGGTTTAGGTGGACAGGTAACTGGAAACACCATATATTTT.